Shown below are 2 T cell receptor beta chains from a single sample sequenced in a study of PD-L1 blockade in urothelial cancer. Sequenced by immunoSEQ multiplex PCR; TCRdb stores in-frame clones only, minus some. The sample shows tens of thousands of clones, 82% of them seen only once. Source: PBMCs, taken around atezolizumab (anti-PD-L1) treatment. Receptors originate from a man between 65 and 85 years old with urothelial cancer.

The genes are TRBV10-3 and TRBJ1-1; TRBD1 matches 8 bases. Germline values: CDR1 ENHRY, CDR2 SYGVKD. The CDR3 contains 15 residues. Trimming removed 1 base from V and 4 bases from J; junction bases left unmatched: 5. The CDR3 protein is CAISEFTGGGTEAFF. The CDR3 region has the DNA TGTGCCATCAGTGAGTTTACAGGGGGAGGCACTGAAGCTTTCTTT.

The chain uses TRBV2 and TRBJ2-7, with TRBD1 identical over 9 bases. This CDR3 spans 14 amino acids. Germline loops: CDR1 SNHLY, CDR2 FYNNEI. Losses at the gene ends were 8 bases for V and 2 bases for J; bases not matched to a gene: 7. The CDR3 loop reads CASSPGQGTYEQYF. CDR3 in DNA: TGTGCCAGCTCTCCGGGACAGGGCACCTACGAGCAGTACTTC.